The clone carrying this T cell receptor (beta chain) has only one observation. As yet, its antigen is unknown. Combining a sample-barcoded 5' primer with a J-beta primer mix, a second PCR ran for about 7 to 11 cycles. Every single cDNA molecule received a tag from a template-switch adaptor with 12 random nucleotides. Each CDR3 protein is one row after TCRdb ran MiXCR on the 5' RACE reads. The top ten clones hold approximately 7.7% of a sample with some 1.5 million distinct CDR3 sequences, over 25% of them seen once. The CDR3 runs 17 residues. The V gene's germline CDR1 is MNHEY and CDR2 SMNVEV (reference sequence). The V gene lost 2 bases and the J gene lost 7 bases, with 23 bases spanning the gap. The data derive from a study of blood T cells in healthy people across ages. General study findings and limits: Donors of long life had a larger count of naive CD4+ cells and greater diversity than aged donors. Across the age range, TCR beta diversity per million T cells fell in a roughly linear way.

V usage is TRBV27 and J usage is TRBJ1-2; D gene ambiguous. Material for sequencing was blood. The source of this sequence is a woman in her twenties or thirties in good health. In DNA, the CDR3 is TGTGCCAGCAGTTTAAGGTTACAGACCAGGTCTCCTTTTGGCTACACCTTC. Translation gives CASSLRLQTRSPFGYTF.